The present entry profiles one T cell receptor (beta chain) with its context. Some clones are missing from TCRdb's copy, which holds only in-frame ones; the method was immunoSEQ multiplex PCR. In the table there are over 70,000 clones, just under 95% of which are singletons. This entry comes from a study of T cell changes during pregnancy in multiple sclerosis. The sample was peripheral blood, taken in the third trimester of pregnancy. This clonotype originated in a female donor with multiple sclerosis, enrolled in a pregnancy study.

The CDR3 nucleotides read TGTGCTAGTGGTTCAGCCGGGAAAGAGGACACTGAAGCTTTCTTT. It is translated as CASGSAGKEDTEAFF. The genes are TRBV12-5 and TRBJ1-1; unclear D gene. The CDR3 runs to 15 residues. Germline CDR1 and CDR2: LGHNT and FRNRAP. Trimming shortened V by 4 bases and J by 3 bases, and 15 bases separated the two germline ends.